A selection of T cell receptor beta chains follows, all from one sample in a study of cytomegalovirus exposure and HLA in healthy donors. Method: immunoSEQ multiplex PCR; TCRdb's copy keeps in-frame clones and lacks some. In the table there are 95,000 to 150,000 clones, 50% to 80% of which are singletons. Sequencing was carried out using PBMCs. Source of these receptors: a woman aged 40-49 years in good health and CMV-seropositive. Each CDR3 is given with its conserved first and last residue. The D gene is left open where the match is weak. A clone size is listed for some rows: how often the clone was seen (once, few, many), or a class if it is expanded.

cdr3_nt	cdr3_aa	d_call	v_call	clone_size	j_call	cdr3_length
TGTGCCACCCTCGGGAACTTCTACGAGCAGTACTTC	CATLGNFYEQYF	NA	TRBV25-1	NA	TRBJ2-7	12
TGCGCCAGCAGACTTAACGGACTAGCGGGAGGTGGTGAGCAGTTCTTC	CASRLNGLAGGGEQFF	TRBD2	TRBV5-1	NA	TRBJ2-1	16
TGCGCCAGCAGCTTGGAGGCAGGGAAGGGTCAGCCCCAGCATTTT	CASSLEAGKGQPQHF	NA	TRBV5-1	NA	TRBJ1-5	15
TGTGCCAGCAGTTGGATCGGAAGAGGAGGGAGCTCCTACGAGCAGTACTTC	CASSWIGRGGSSYEQYF	NA	TRBV28	once	TRBJ2-7	17
TGCGCCAGCAGCTCGGACAGGGGGTCGGACGAGCAGTACTTC	CASSSDRGSDEQYF	TRBD1	TRBV5-1	NA	TRBJ2-7	14
TGTGCCAGCAGCCCCCCAGGGGCAGCGTACACCGGGGAGCTGTTTTTT	CASSPPGAAYTGELFF	NA	TRBV7-9	few	TRBJ2-2	16
TGTGCCAGCTCCCGGTCCGGGGACACTGAAGCTTTCTTT	CASSRSGDTEAFF	NA	TRBV18	NA	TRBJ1-1	13
TGTGCCAGCAGCTTCCAGGTTTCCTACGAGCAGTACTTC	CASSFQVSYEQYF	NA	TRBV7-9	few	TRBJ2-7	13
TGTGCCAGCGGGGGACAGGCTTTAAGCAATCAGCCCCAGCATTTT	CASGGQALSNQPQHF	TRBD1	TRBV27	NA	TRBJ1-5	15
TGTGCCACCAGCAGAGGGGGGCAGGGGTCCTACGAGCAGTACTTC	CATSRGGQGSYEQYF	NA	TRBV15	NA	TRBJ2-7	15
TGTGCCAGCAGTTACTCCAGACGGGGTCCCTTGATGGGCTACACCTTC	CASSYSRRGPLMGYTF	NA	TRBV6-5	NA	TRBJ1-2	16
TGTGCCAGCAGGCCGCAGCCAGGTACAGATACGCAGTATTTT	CASRPQPGTDTQYF	NA	TRBV6-4	few	TRBJ2-3	14
TGTGCCAGCAGCCCCGCACAGGGTCCGTCTCTTAACACCGGGGAGCTGTTTTTT	CASSPAQGPSLNTGELFF	NA	TRBV5-4	NA	TRBJ2-2	18
TGTGCCAGCAGTTTTTACGGGAACACCGGGGAGCTGTTTTTT	CASSFYGNTGELFF	NA	TRBV27	NA	TRBJ2-2	14
TGTGCCAGCAATAAGGACAGCTACGAGCAGTACTTC	CASNKDSYEQYF	NA	TRBV2	NA	TRBJ2-7	12
TGTGCCAGCAGTTATGCACAGGGGGTCGCAGATACGCAGTATTTT	CASSYAQGVADTQYF	TRBD1	TRBV6-6	NA	TRBJ2-3	15
TGTGCCAGCACCCAGACTAGCGTTTTGGGCGAGCAGTACTTC	CASTQTSVLGEQYF	TRBD2	TRBV28	NA	TRBJ2-7	14
TGTGCCAGTAAGACAGGGCCAACTAATGAAAAACTGTTTTTT	CASKTGPTNEKLFF	TRBD1	TRBV19	NA	TRBJ1-4	14
TGTGCCAGTCGACTAGCGGGAGGGACAGATACGCAGTATTTT	CASRLAGGTDTQYF	TRBD2	TRBV19	NA	TRBJ2-3	14
TGTGCCAGCTCCAGACAGGGTCAGACTAATGAAAAACTGTTTTTT	CASSRQGQTNEKLFF	TRBD1	TRBV9	NA	TRBJ1-4	15
TGCGCCAGCAGCCGCGACTCCGGCACAGATACGCAGTATTTT	CASSRDSGTDTQYF	NA	TRBV5-1	NA	TRBJ2-3	14
TGTGCCAGCAGCTCAGGGGGCACTGAAGCTTTCTTT	CASSSGGTEAFF	TRBD1	TRBV28	NA	TRBJ1-1	12
TGTGCCAGCAGTGAAGCGGGGGGGCGCGGTGAAGCTTTCTTT	CASSEAGGRGEAFF	NA	TRBV6-1	NA	TRBJ1-1	14
TGCAGTGCCCGACACCACGAAGCTTTCTTT	CSARHHEAFF	NA	TRBV20-1	few	TRBJ1-1	10
TGTGCCAGCAGTAGTCACAGGGCGCCCCAGCATTTT	CASSSHRAPQHF	NA	TRBV6-6	NA	TRBJ1-5	12
TGTGCCAGTAGTATAGATCGGGACAGTGAAGCTTTCTTT	CASSIDRDSEAFF	TRBD1	TRBV19	NA	TRBJ1-1	13
TGTGCCAGCAGTTACAGCGGCGTGTCCCCCTACGAGCAGTACTTC	CASSYSGVSPYEQYF	NA	TRBV6-5	NA	TRBJ2-7	15
TGCGCCAGCAGCCCCGCCGGGACAGGGCTGAACACTGAAGCTTTCTTT	CASSPAGTGLNTEAFF	TRBD1	TRBV5-1	many	TRBJ1-1	16
TGTGCCAGCAGCCGTAAGGGGGAGGGCGAGCAGTACTTC	CASSRKGEGEQYF	NA	TRBV14	NA	TRBJ2-7	13
TGCAGCGTTGTACAGGGAACTGAAGCTTTCTTT	CSVVQGTEAFF	NA	TRBV29-1	NA	TRBJ1-1	11
TGTGCCAGCAGTCCCCGCGGTAGAGCGGTAAGCTCTGGAAACACCATATATTTT	CASSPRGRAVSSGNTIYF	NA	TRBV2	once	TRBJ1-3	18
TGTGCCAGCAGTTTCTCCCTACTAGGGAAAGAGACCCAGTACTTC	CASSFSLLGKETQYF	NA	TRBV28	few	TRBJ2-5	15
TGCGCCAGTGGGGACAGCACCTACGAGCAGTACTTC	CASGDSTYEQYF	TRBD1	TRBV5-1	NA	TRBJ2-7	12
TGTGCCAGCAGCCTCACGACAGGGACAGTGGAGACCCAGTACTTC	CASSLTTGTVETQYF	TRBD1	TRBV7-9	NA	TRBJ2-5	15
TGTGCCGCCATGGGGCTGACATTTAGCTCCTACGAGCAGTACTTC	CAAMGLTFSSYEQYF	NA	TRBV6-1	NA	TRBJ2-7	15
TGTGCCAGCAGCCACGGAGGCGGAGACTATGGCTACACCTTC	CASSHGGGDYGYTF	NA	TRBV25-1	NA	TRBJ1-2	14
TGTGCCAGCACTGGACTTTCAACTAATGAAAAACTGTTTTTT	CASTGLSTNEKLFF	NA	TRBV25-1	NA	TRBJ1-4	14